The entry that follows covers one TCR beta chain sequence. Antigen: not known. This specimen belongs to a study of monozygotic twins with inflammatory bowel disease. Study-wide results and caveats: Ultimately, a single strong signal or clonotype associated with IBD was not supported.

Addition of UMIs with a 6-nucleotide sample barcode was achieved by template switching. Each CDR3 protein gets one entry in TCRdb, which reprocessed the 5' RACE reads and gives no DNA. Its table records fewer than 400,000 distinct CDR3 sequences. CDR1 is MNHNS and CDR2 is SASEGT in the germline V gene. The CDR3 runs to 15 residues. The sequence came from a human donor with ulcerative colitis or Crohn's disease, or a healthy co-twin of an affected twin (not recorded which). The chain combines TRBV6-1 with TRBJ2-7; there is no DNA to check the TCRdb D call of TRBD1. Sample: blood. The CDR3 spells CASSPAPGKSYEQYF.